The rows below give T cell receptor beta chains drawn from one sample of a study of blood T cell repertoires in COVID-19. TCRdb keeps only in-frame clones here, not all; method: immunoSEQ multiplex PCR. The data show almost 95,000 clones, around three quarters seen once. The sequenced sample consisted of peripheral blood. All receptors come from an older woman in a cohort sampled during active or convalescent COVID-19. Both conserved end residues are trimmed from each CDR3.

>TRBJ2-7|TRBV5-6
ASSSGQTWDMAYEQY
>TRBJ1-2|TRBV12-3/TRBV12-4
ASSPGEDYGYT
>TRBJ1-4|TRBV5-1
ASSLTGMGEKLF
>TRBJ2-1|TRBV4-2
ASSQGAGGTYEQF
>TRBJ2-7|TRBV6-6
ASSYSDSTYEQY
>TRBJ2-7|TRBV5-1
ASSFGGTPYEQY
>TRBJ2-5|TRBV9
ASSVGLQETQY
>TRBJ1-5|TRBV7-9
ASSSQGDQPQH
>TRBJ1-6|TRBV3-1/TRBV3-2
ASSPWDRGNSPLH
>TRBJ1-1|TRBV5-1
ASSLPLSGGVTEAF
>TRBJ2-1|TRBV29-1
SVAGEVSYNEQF
>TRBJ1-2|TRBV27
ASSVRFTGDVGYGYT
>TRBJ1-2|TRBV2
ASTFLDRENGYT
>TRBJ2-1|TRBV13
ASSPWDSRSGQF
>TRBJ1-6|TRBV5-1
ASSFTQGANSPLH
>TRBJ2-7|TRBV7-6
ASSNVGSIQY
>TRBJ2-7|TRBV7-9
ASSSPDRGQYEQY
>TRBJ2-7|TRBV4-1
ASSQDTGTGGIDEQY